This TCR beta chain was recorded in a study of T cells in tumors after PD-1 blockade. Across the study: Excluded were patients with checkpoint blockade, immunosuppressants, or radiotherapy or other anti-cancer therapy within 4 weeks. Treatment was either pembrolizumab 200 mg every 3 weeks or cemiplimab 350 mg every 2 weeks. Daily vismodegib 150 mg continued in a subset of anti-PD-1-treated patients. Findings and limits, study-wide: Blood contained approximately 41% of the tumor's TCR clonotypes.

On this clone: Its antigen is not identified.

Using immunoSEQ multiplex PCR, the repertoire was profiled, and TCRdb retains in-frame clones only, with some absent. The sample has under 75,000 clones, 74% seen once. The sequence derives from a human donor with basal cell carcinoma. Sequencing was performed on PBMCs, taken after anti-PD-1 treatment.

CDR3 in DNA: TGTGCCTGGAGTGTAGGGGGCGGTCAGCCCCAGCATTTT. It translates to CAWSVGGGQPQHF. The chain recombines TRBV30 with TRBJ1-5; 7 bases fit TRBD1. The ends lost 0 bases at V and 6 bases at J; junction bases unmatched: 2. The germline V gene encodes CDR1 GTSNPN and CDR2 SVGIG (reference sequence). This CDR3 comprises 13 residues.